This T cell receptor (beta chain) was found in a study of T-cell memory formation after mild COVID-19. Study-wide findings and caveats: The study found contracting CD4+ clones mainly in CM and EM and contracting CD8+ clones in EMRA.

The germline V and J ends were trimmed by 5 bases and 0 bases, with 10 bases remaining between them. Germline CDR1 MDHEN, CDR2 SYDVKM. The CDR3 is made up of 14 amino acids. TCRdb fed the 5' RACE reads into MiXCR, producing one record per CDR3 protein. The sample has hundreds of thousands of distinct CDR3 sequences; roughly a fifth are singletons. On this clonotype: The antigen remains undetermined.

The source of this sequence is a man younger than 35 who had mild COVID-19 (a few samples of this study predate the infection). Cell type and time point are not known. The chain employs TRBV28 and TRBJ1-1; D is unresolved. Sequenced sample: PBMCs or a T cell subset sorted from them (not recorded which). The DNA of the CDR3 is TGTGCCAGCAGTCCTACAGCTTTGAACACTGAAGCTTTCTTT. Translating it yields CASSPTALNTEAFF.